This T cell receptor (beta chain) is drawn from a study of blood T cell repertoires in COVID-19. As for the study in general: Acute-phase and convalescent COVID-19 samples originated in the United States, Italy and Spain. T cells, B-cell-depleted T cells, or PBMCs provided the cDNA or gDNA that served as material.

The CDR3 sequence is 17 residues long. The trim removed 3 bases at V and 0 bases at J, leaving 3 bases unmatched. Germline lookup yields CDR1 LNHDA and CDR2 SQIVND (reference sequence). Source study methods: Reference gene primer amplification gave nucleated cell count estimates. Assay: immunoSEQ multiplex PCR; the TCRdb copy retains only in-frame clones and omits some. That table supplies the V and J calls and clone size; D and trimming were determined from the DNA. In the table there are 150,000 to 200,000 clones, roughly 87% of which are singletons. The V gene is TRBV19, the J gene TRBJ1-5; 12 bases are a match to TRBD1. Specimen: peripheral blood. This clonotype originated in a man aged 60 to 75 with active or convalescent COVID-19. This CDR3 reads CASSIKGQGASNQPQHF. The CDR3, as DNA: TGTGCCAGTAGTATCAAGGGACAGGGGGCTAGCAATCAGCCCCAGCATTTT.